The rows below give T cell receptor beta chains drawn from one sample of a study of blood T cells in healthy people across ages. MiXCR was run by TCRdb on the 5' RACE reads, yielding one entry per CDR3 protein. The repertoire holds roughly 900,000 distinct CDR3 sequences, with around 46% as singletons. What was sequenced was blood. The receptor source for this set is a man aged 30 to 39 in good health. Both conserved end residues are part of each CDR3. The order of the fields is D gene, V gene, clone size, J gene, CDR3 DNA, CDR3 protein. The D gene is left open where the match is weak. Expanded clones get a size class; other rows say once, few or many, or leave the size out.

>NA|TRBV9|NA|TRBJ2-5
TGTACCAGCAGCGTAGGTACTATCCAAGAGACCCAGTACTTC
CTSSVGTIQETQYF
>NA|TRBV10-3|NA|TRBJ2-7
TGTGCCATCAGTGTCGACTACGAGCAGTACTTC
CAISVDYEQYF
>NA|TRBV12-3/TRBV12-4|NA|TRBJ1-2
TGTGCCAGCAGGATTGGGTCTAACTATGGCTACACCTTC
CASRIGSNYGYTF
>NA|TRBV2|NA|TRBJ2-7
TGTGCCAGCAGTCGGGCCCTGACAAACTACGAGCAGTACTTC
CASSRALTNYEQYF
>NA|TRBV7-7|few|TRBJ2-7
TGTGCTAGCAGCTTGGCTCGGGGGCCCTCCTACGAGCAGTACTTC
CASSLARGPSYEQYF
>NA|TRBV7-2|many|TRBJ2-7
TGTGCCAGCAGCTTTACAAGACTCTACGAGCAGTACTTC
CASSFTRLYEQYF
>NA|TRBV9|few|TRBJ2-3
TGTGCCAGCAGCGTAGGGCCAGGGGTAACAGATACGCAGTATTTT
CASSVGPGVTDTQYF
>TRBD1|TRBV10-3|few|TRBJ2-3
TGTGCCATCAGTACAGGGGGTCTCACAGATACGCAGTATTTT
CAISTGGLTDTQYF
>TRBD2|TRBV6-1|NA|TRBJ2-3
TGTGCCCATGCCCTAGCGGGGGGGGGAGATACGCAGTATTTT
CAHALAGGGDTQYF
>NA|TRBV7-6|few|TRBJ2-3
TGTGCCAGCAGCTTAAGTGGGGGGGCCGAAGATACGCAGTATTTT
CASSLSGGAEDTQYF
>NA|TRBV29-1|NA|TRBJ1-1
TGCAGCGTTGGACGCAGTTCAAGCACTGAAGCTTTCTTT
CSVGRSSSTEAFF
>TRBD1|TRBV7-3|NA|TRBJ2-1
TGTGCCAGCAGCTCTTTACAGGGGGCTCCCTACAATGAGCAGTTCTTC
CASSSLQGAPYNEQFF
>NA|TRBV4-2|NA|TRBJ2-1
TGTGCCAGCAGCCAAGTTCTAGGGAACTCCTACAATGAGCAGTTCTTC
CASSQVLGNSYNEQFF
>TRBD2|TRBV12-3/TRBV12-4|NA|TRBJ2-7
TGTGCCTGCGCCGGGACTAACTCCTACGAGCAGTACTTC
CACAGTNSYEQYF
>TRBD2|TRBV2|NA|TRBJ2-1
TGTGCCAGCAGTGACGGAGGACTAGCGGACTTGTACAATGAGCAGTTCTTC
CASSDGGLADLYNEQFF
>TRBD1|TRBV25-1|few|TRBJ2-1
TGTGCCAGCAGTGAAACGACAGGGGGTATCTACAATGAGCAGTTCTTC
CASSETTGGIYNEQFF
>NA|TRBV11-2|NA|TRBJ1-4
TGTGCCAGCGACCGGGCGGGGACACGTGAAAAACTGTTTTTT
CASDRAGTREKLFF
>TRBD1|TRBV12-3/TRBV12-4|NA|TRBJ1-5
TGTGCCAGCAGTTTATGGCAGGGGGATCAGCCCCAGCATTTT
CASSLWQGDQPQHF
>TRBD1|TRBV12-3/TRBV12-4|few|TRBJ2-7
TGTGCCAGCAGAAAGGACAGGGCTTACGAGCAGTACTTC
CASRKDRAYEQYF
>TRBD1|TRBV7-2|NA|TRBJ2-7
TGTGCCAGCAGCTTGTCGAAGGGACAGGGTACCTACGAGCAGTACTTC
CASSLSKGQGTYEQYF
>TRBD2|TRBV4-3|NA|TRBJ2-1
TGCGCCAGCAGCCAAGATGGACTAGCGGAGGGAAAGAATGAGCAGTTCTTC
CASSQDGLAEGKNEQFF
>NA|TRBV3-1|NA|TRBJ1-5
TGTGCCAGCAGCCGAGGGGGGCCTCAGAGCAATCAGCCCCAGCATTTT
CASSRGGPQSNQPQHF
>TRBD1|TRBV5-1|NA|TRBJ1-1
TGCGCCAGCAGCTTGGATGGACAGGGGCACACTGAAGCTTTCTTT
CASSLDGQGHTEAFF
>NA|TRBV6-5|NA|TRBJ2-1
TGTGCCAGCAGTTACCGCGTACAGGGTGAGCAGTTCTTC
CASSYRVQGEQFF
>NA|TRBV6-1|few|TRBJ2-3
TGTGCCAGCACCAATCTAGCGCAGTATTTT
CASTNLAQYF